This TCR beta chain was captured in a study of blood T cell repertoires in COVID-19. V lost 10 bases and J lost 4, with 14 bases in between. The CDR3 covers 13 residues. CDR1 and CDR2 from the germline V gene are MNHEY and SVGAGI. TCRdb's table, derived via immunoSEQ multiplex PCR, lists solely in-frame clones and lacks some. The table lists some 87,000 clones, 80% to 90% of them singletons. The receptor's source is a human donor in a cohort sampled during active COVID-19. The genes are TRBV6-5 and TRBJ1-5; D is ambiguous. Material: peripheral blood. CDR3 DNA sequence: TGTGCCATCCGAAAGACGACAAATCAGCCCCAGCATTTT. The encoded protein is CAIRKTTNQPQHF.